The rows below give T cell receptor beta chains drawn from one sample of a study of blood T cell repertoires in COVID-19. Sequencing was performed with immunoSEQ multiplex PCR; in TCRdb, only in-frame clones are kept and a portion is missing. The sample lists fewer than 200,000 clones, 75% to 90% occurring once. The specimen sequenced was PBMCs or T cells enriched from blood (not recorded which). The receptors shown here come from a woman aged 45 to 65 who had recovered from COVID-19. CDR3s include the opening cysteine and the closing phenylalanine or tryptophan. Each record gives: V gene, J gene, clone size, D gene, CDR3 protein, CDR3 DNA. A D gene is named only where the DNA matches it firmly. Size is omitted from some rows. Given values are once, few, many or a class for expanded clones.

TRBV7-3,TRBJ2-5,once,NA,CASSPLSVSETQYF,TGTGCCAGCAGCCCCCTCTCCGTTTCGGAGACCCAGTACTTC
TRBV30,TRBJ2-2,NA,NA,CALESTENTGELFF,TGTGCCTTGGAAAGTACAGAGAACACCGGGGAGCTGTTTTTT
TRBV28,TRBJ2-4,NA,TRBD1,CASSLTGGPDIQYF,TGTGCCAGCAGTTTAACAGGGGGCCCGGACATTCAGTACTTC
TRBV5-1,TRBJ1-1,few,TRBD1,CASSLGGTEGTEAFF,TGCGCCAGCAGCTTGGGAGGGACAGAGGGCACTGAAGCTTTCTTT
TRBV19,TRBJ2-1,NA,NA,CASSILWGDEQFF,TGTGCCAGTAGTATATTATGGGGGGATGAGCAGTTCTTC
TRBV19,TRBJ1-2,NA,NA,CASSIQAPYGYTF,TGTGCCAGTAGTATACAGGCGCCCTATGGCTACACCTTC
TRBV30,TRBJ1-1,NA,NA,CAWSVIGGNTEAFF,TGTGCCTGGAGTGTAATCGGCGGGAACACTGAAGCTTTCTTT
TRBV6-2/TRBV6-3,TRBJ1-5,NA,NA,CASSYQGNQPQHF,TGTGCCAGCAGTTACCAGGGGAATCAGCCCCAGCATTTT
TRBV28,TRBJ2-2,NA,TRBD1,CASSFPGDRAASHTGELFF,TGTGCCAGCAGTTTCCCCGGGGACAGGGCGGCGAGTCACACCGGGGAGCTGTTTTTT
TRBV7-2,TRBJ2-1,NA,NA,CASSHPSGNEQFF,TGTGCCAGCAGCCACCCATCGGGCAATGAGCAGTTCTTC
TRBV5-4,TRBJ2-5,NA,TRBD1,CASRGGIGARIHQETQYF,TGTGCCAGCAGAGGGGGCATTGGGGCCCGGATACATCAAGAGACCCAGTACTTC
TRBV18,TRBJ1-2,few,NA,CASSPSGAATDHGYGYTF,TGTGCCAGCTCACCTTCGGGAGCCGCGACAGATCACGGCTATGGCTACACCTTC
TRBV19,TRBJ1-5,NA,NA,CASSTVADQPQHF,TGTGCCAGTAGTACGGTCGCGGATCAGCCCCAGCATTTT